This entry lists 29 T cell receptor beta chains sequenced from one sample in a study of blood T cell repertoires in COVID-19. This table comes from immunoSEQ multiplex PCR, and its TCRdb copy is limited to in-frame clones, with some not included. The sample gives under 550,000 clones, 85% to 90% of which show up once; 0.7% to 1% is in the top ten. Input material: peripheral blood. These receptors all come from a young man with COVID-19, enrolled during active disease.

Only a few counts were recorded for this clone. The CDR3 nucleotides read TGTGCCAGCAGCGTTCAAGCCGGGGGGGAGCAGTACTTC. This sequence encodes CASSVQAGGEQYF. The chain has TRBV9 and TRBJ2-7; 7 nucleotides align to TRBD2. The CDR3 consists of 13 residues. CDR1 is SGDLS and CDR2 is YYNGEE in the germline V gene. Trimming removed 2 bases from V and 7 bases from J; junction bases left unmatched: 6.

The chain has TRBV14 and TRBJ2-3, with a weak D call TRBD1 (5 bases). Germline CDR1 SGHDN, CDR2 FVKESK. This CDR3 has 14 residues. Between the trimmed V and J ends, which lost 3 bases and 3 bases, there was a span of 10 bases. The CDR3 spells CASSQYRQTDTQYF. CDR3 bases: TGTGCCAGCAGCCAGTATAGACAGACAGATACGCAGTATTTT.

The chain joins TRBV4-1 to TRBJ2-1; 10 bases map to TRBD1. V lost 8 bases to trimming and J lost 7 bases; unmatched junction nucleotides: 11. CDR3 size: 15 residues. Per germline, CDR1 MGHRA and CDR2 YSYEKL. The CDR3 sequence is CASGETGGGWNEQFF. DNA of the CDR3: TGCGCCAGCGGCGAGACAGGGGGCGGTTGGAATGAGCAGTTCTTC.

This sequence joins TRBV2 and TRBJ1-1; TRBD1 is a possible D gene (5 bases). CDR1 and CDR2 from the germline V gene are SNHLY and FYNNEI. This CDR3 spans 11 amino acids. V was shortened by 6 bases and J by 5 bases, with 7 bases between the two germline ends. DNA of the CDR3: TGTGCCAGCAGGGGGGGGACTGAAGCTTTCTTT. Amino acid sequence: CASRGGTEAFF.

This chain links TRBV29-1 with TRBJ2-7; 14 bases agree with TRBD2. CDR1 and CDR2 from the germline V gene are SQVTM and ANQGSEA. The CDR3 spans 16 residues. Germline trimming cut 1 base from V and 1 base from J; bases unmatched to any gene: 3. DNA for the CDR3: TGCAGCGTTGAAGGCGGGACTAGCGGGGGATCCTACGAGCAGTACTTC. Protein sequence: CSVEGGTSGGSYEQYF.

The V gene is TRBV5-4, the J gene TRBJ2-5; the match to TRBD2 covers 12 bases. V dropped 4 bases and J dropped 4; count of bases not matched to a gene: 5. CDR1 is SGHNT and CDR2 is YYREEE in the germline V gene (reference sequence). This CDR3 has 15 amino acids. The CDR3 DNA is TGTGCCAGCAGCGCGACTAGCGGGGGTTTAGAGACCCAGTACTTC. Encoded protein: CASSATSGGLETQYF. Using reference TRBV5-4 and TRBJ2-5 for the parts outside the CDR3, the full variable domain is ETGVTQSPTHLIKTRGQQVTLRCSSQSGHNTVSWYQQALGQGPQFIFQYYREEENGRGNFPPRFSGLQFPNYSSELNVNALELDDSALYLCASSATSGGLETQYFGPGTRLLVL.

The chain carries TRBV30 and TRBJ2-1; unclear D gene. Germline V gene sequence: CDR1 GTSNPN, CDR2 SVGIG (reference sequence). Trimming stripped 2 bases from V and 13 bases from J, with 15 bases between. The CDR3 is made up of 12 amino acids. The CDR3 reads CAWSSLAVPQFF. CDR3 sequence (DNA): TGTGCCTGGAGTTCTTTAGCCGTCCCACAGTTCTTC.

J is TRBJ2-2 and V is TRBV5-4, with 9 bases aligning to TRBD1. The CDR3 extends over 15 amino acids. The germline CDR1 and CDR2 sequences are SGHNT and YYREEE (reference sequence). Germline trimming cut 6 bases from V and 4 bases from J; bases unmatched to any gene: 7. The CDR3: CASNKQGASTGELFF. The DNA of the CDR3 is TGTGCCAGCAACAAACAGGGGGCGAGCACCGGGGAGCTGTTTTTT.

J is TRBJ2-1 and V is TRBV11-2, with 9 bases identical to TRBD1. Germline V gene sequence: CDR1 SGHAT, CDR2 FQNNGV. The CDR3 totals 16 residues. V lost 4 bases, J lost 4 bases, and 8 bases stayed unmatched. CDR3 sequence (DNA): TGTGCCAGCAGCTCCCGGACAGGGGCGACTTACAATGAGCAGTTCTTC. Its translation is CASSSRTGATYNEQFF. Looking up the rest from reference TRBV11-2 and TRBJ2-1 gives the full variable domain: EAGVAQSPRYKIIEKRQSVAFWCNPISGHATLYWYQQILGQGPKLLIQFQNNGVVDDSQLPKDRFSAERLKGVDSTLKIQPAKLEDSAVYLCASSSRTGATYNEQFFGPGTRLTVL.

The genes are TRBV24-1 and TRBJ2-1, with 7 bases lining up with TRBD2. The CDR3 has 13 residues. J was trimmed by 8 bases and V by 6 bases; bases with no gene match: 6. Germline assignment: CDR1 KGHDR and CDR2 SFDVKD. The CDR3 coding sequence is TGTGCCACCAGTTTTGGGGGAGGGGATGAGCAGTTCTTC. Translating it yields CATSFGGGDEQFF.

This chain connects TRBV7-2 to TRBJ1-3; D is uncertain. The V and J ends lost 3 bases and 0 bases respectively, with 9 bases between them. Per the germline V gene, CDR1 is SGHTA and CDR2 is FQGNSA. The CDR3 sequence is 15 residues long. CDR3 sequence (DNA): TGTGCCAGCAGCTTTGGCACCATCTCTGGAAACACCATATATTTT. Amino acids: CASSFGTISGNTIYF.

This chain connects TRBV2 to TRBJ2-1; D is possibly TRBD1 (6 bases). Trimming left V 4 bases short and J 3 bases short, with 13 bases between. CDR1 and CDR2 from the germline V gene are SNHLY and FYNNEI. The CDR3 is 15 residues long. This chain's CDR3 is CASSVRGTGYNEQFF. The CDR3 DNA is TGTGCCAGCAGTGTCAGGGGTACGGGCTACAATGAGCAGTTCTTC.

This clone was recorded only once. V and J are TRBV6-4 and TRBJ2-6; a possible D gene is TRBD1 (5 bases). In germline, CDR1 is MRHNA, CDR2 SNTAGT. The V and J ends lost 5 bases and 2 bases respectively, with 22 bases between them. The CDR3 totals 19 residues. In DNA form, the CDR3 reads TGTGCCAGCAGTCCCTTTAGAGGCGGCAGGGTAACTGGGGCCAACGTCCTGACTTTC. Amino acids: CASSPFRGGRVTGANVLTF.

This chain links TRBV5-4 with TRBJ2-5; D possibly corresponds to TRBD1 (6 bases). Germline V gene lookup returns CDR1 SGHNT and CDR2 YYREEE (reference sequence). V was clipped by 9 bases and J by 4 bases, with 10 bases between them. This CDR3 is 11 amino acids long. DNA for the CDR3: TGTGCCACGACAGGTCTAGAGACCCAGTACTTC. It yields the protein CATTGLETQYF.

This clone has only a few counts. The chain carries TRBV7-7 and TRBJ2-5; weak D call: TRBD1 (6 bases). Germline CDR1 SSHAT, CDR2 FNYEAQ (reference sequence). The CDR3 length is 14 residues. V was cut by 3 bases and J by 5 bases, with 13 bases left in between. In nucleotides, the CDR3 is TGTGCCAGCAGCTTGGGGGCCGATTCGGAGACCCAGTACTTC. Amino acid sequence: CASSLGADSETQYF.

This chain connects TRBV7-9 to TRBJ2-1; 10 nucleotides match TRBD1. The germline CDR1 and CDR2 sequences are SEHNR and FQNEAQ (reference sequence). V lost 5 bases to trimming and J lost 4 bases; unmatched junction nucleotides: 11. The CDR3 has 17 amino acids. CDR3 sequence reads: CASSLRWGQGKYNEQFF. CDR3 DNA: TGTGCCAGCAGCCTAAGGTGGGGACAGGGGAAATACAATGAGCAGTTCTTC.

The chain employs TRBV6-5 and TRBJ2-1, with a possible D match to TRBD2 (5 bases). This CDR3 spans 14 amino acids. Germline CDR1 MNHEY, CDR2 SVGAGI. Trimming took off 5 bases at V and 9 bases at J, with 17 bases between the two ends. The DNA for the CDR3 is TGTGCCAGCAGTAGACCCGGGGTTTGGTTTGAGCAGTTCTTC. It yields the protein CASSRPGVWFEQFF.

The chain links TRBV20-1 to TRBJ2-5; D is unclear. Per the germline V gene, CDR1 is DFQATT and CDR2 is SNEGSKA (reference sequence). CDR3 length equals 10 residues. The CDR3 spells CSSGEETQYF. The CDR3 DNA reads TGCAGCTCGGGTGAAGAGACCCAGTACTTC.

The V call is TRBV13, the J call TRBJ2-3, with D perhaps matching TRBD1 (5 bases). Germline V gives CDR1 PRHDT, CDR2 FYEKMQ (reference sequence). CDR3 length: 17 amino acids. The V end lost 5 bases, the J end lost 3 bases, and 21 bases lay between the germline ends. The CDR3 coding sequence is TGTGCCAGCAGCACCTCGCGAGACAGAGTCTCGACAGATACGCAGTATTTT. This translates into CASSTSRDRVSTDTQYF.

The chain carries TRBV4-1 and TRBJ2-2; maybe TRBD2 (6 bases). The CDR3 runs 15 residues. Trimming shortened V by 8 bases and J by 0 bases, and 13 bases separated the two germline ends. Germline-derived CDR1 and CDR2 are MGHRA and YSYEKL. The CDR3 sequence: CASFGTPANTGELFF. CDR3 in DNA: TGCGCCAGCTTTGGGACTCCCGCGAACACCGGGGAGCTGTTTTTT.

This chain connects TRBV10-3 to TRBJ2-6, with TRBD1 identical over 9 bases. V lost 3 bases and J lost 4; bases outside the gene matches: 4. Germline assignment: CDR1 ENHRY and CDR2 SYGVKD. This CDR3 comprises 16 residues. The CDR3 coding sequence is TGTGCCATCAGTGAACAGGGGGCGCGAGGGGCCAACGTCCTGACTTTC. Translation: CAISEQGARGANVLTF.

This rearrangement joins TRBV6-5 to TRBJ2-1, with 7 bases fitting TRBD2. The CDR3 is made up of 14 amino acids. V shed 2 bases, J shed 5 bases, and the junction held 3 bases outside the gene matches. Germline V lookup: CDR1 MNHEY, CDR2 SVGAGI. The CDR3 here is CASSYSAGDNEQFF. For the CDR3, the DNA is TGTGCCAGCAGTTACAGCGCGGGGGACAATGAGCAGTTCTTC.

This clone was detected once. The gene calls are TRBV7-9 and TRBJ2-5; D remains ambiguous. The CDR3 runs to 14 residues. The V gene's germline CDR1 is SEHNR and CDR2 FQNEAQ (reference sequence). V was trimmed by 2 bases and J by 8 bases, leaving 15 bases between them. The CDR3 region is CASSLFTGSPTQYF. In nucleotides, the CDR3 is TGTGCCAGCAGCTTATTCACGGGTTCCCCTACCCAGTACTTC.

The chain has TRBV6-6 and TRBJ1-6; D is unclear. Trimming took 5 bases from V and 10 from J, leaving 24 bases between them. The CDR3 spans 17 residues. The germline gives CDR1 MNHNY, CDR2 SVGAGI (reference sequence). The chain's CDR3 is CASSLTSQEGLRSPLHF. CDR3 in DNA: TGTGCCAGCAGTCTTACAAGCCAAGAGGGTCTTAGGTCACCCCTCCACTTT.

V and J are TRBV6-1 and TRBJ1-6; D call uncertain. The CDR3 totals 14 residues. V lost 2 bases to trimming and J lost 6 bases, with 8 bases between them. The germline gives CDR1 MNHNS, CDR2 SASEGT. The CDR3 DNA reads as TGTGCCAGCAGTGAACGCGGTCTTAATTCACCCCTCCACTTT. As protein: CASSERGLNSPLHF.

V gene TRBV5-1 combines with J gene TRBJ2-1; D might be TRBD2 (5 bases). There are 13 residues in the CDR3. In germline, CDR1 is SGHRS, CDR2 YFSETQ. The ends were cut back, 3 bases at V and 8 bases at J, with 12 bases in the middle. As DNA, the CDR3 is TGCGCCAGCAGCTCGGGGTATTCGTATGAGCAGTTCTTC. Translating gives CASSSGYSYEQFF. The variable domain in full, with the rest retrieved from reference TRBV5-1 and TRBJ2-1, is KAGVTQTPRYLIKTRGQQVTLSCSPISGHRSVSWYQQTPGQGLQFLFEYFSETQRNKGNFPGRFSGRQFSNSRSEMNVSTLELGDSALYLCASSSGYSYEQFFGPGTRLTVL.

The rearrangement links TRBV6-5 to TRBJ2-5, with D maybe TRBD2 (6 bases). The V end lost 10 bases, the J end lost 0 bases, and 15 bases lay between the germline ends. The CDR3 contains 14 residues. CDR1 is MNHEY, CDR2 SVGAGI, per germline. CDR3 loop: CATRASEYQETQYF. As DNA, the CDR3 is TGTGCCACGAGGGCTAGCGAGTACCAAGAGACCCAGTACTTC.

Here the CDR3 DNA reads TGTGCCAGCAGCTCACAGGGTTACACCGGGGAGCTGTTTTTT. It is translated as CASSSQGYTGELFF. The chain recombines TRBV5-4 with TRBJ2-2, with a possible D match to TRBD1 (6 bases). V lost 3 bases and J 3 bases, leaving 9 bases between the germline ends. Looked up from germline, CDR1 is SGHNT and CDR2 is YYREEE (reference sequence). This CDR3 comprises 14 residues.

The V gene is TRBV5-1, the J gene TRBJ2-7; no firm D call. This CDR3 is built from 14 residues. Germline CDR1 and CDR2: SGHRS and YFSETQ. Trimming shortened V by 2 bases and J by 6 bases, and 15 bases separated the two germline ends. CDR3 DNA sequence: TGCGCCAGCAGCTTAAGATCCAGGCCCAGCGAGCAGTACTTC. Translated, it gives CASSLRSRPSEQYF.